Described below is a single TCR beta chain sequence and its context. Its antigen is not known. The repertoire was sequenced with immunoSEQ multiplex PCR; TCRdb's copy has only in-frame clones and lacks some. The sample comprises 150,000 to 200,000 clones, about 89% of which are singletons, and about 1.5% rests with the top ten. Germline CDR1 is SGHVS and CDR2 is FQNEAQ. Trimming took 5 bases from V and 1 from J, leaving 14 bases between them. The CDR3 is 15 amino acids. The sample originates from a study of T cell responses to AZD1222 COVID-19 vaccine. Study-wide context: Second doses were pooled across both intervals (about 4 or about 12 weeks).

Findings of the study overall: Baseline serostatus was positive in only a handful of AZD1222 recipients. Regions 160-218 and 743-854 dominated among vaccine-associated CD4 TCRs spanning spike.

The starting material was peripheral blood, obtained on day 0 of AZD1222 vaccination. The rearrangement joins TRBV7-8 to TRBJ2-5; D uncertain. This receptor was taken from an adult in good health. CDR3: CASSKRPRIQETQYF. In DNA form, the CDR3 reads TGTGCCAGCAGCAAACGGCCCCGGATCCAAGAGACCCAGTACTTC. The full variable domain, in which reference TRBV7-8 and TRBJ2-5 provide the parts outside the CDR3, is GAGVSQSPRYKVAKRGQDVALRCDPISGHVSLFWYQQALGQGPEFLTYFQNEAQLDKSGLPSDRFFAERPEGSVSTLKIQRTQQEDSAVYLCASSKRPRIQETQYFGPGTRLLVL.